This TCR beta chain was identified in a study of blood T cell repertoires in COVID-19. The wider study: From the United States, Italy and Spain came samples of acute and convalescent COVID-19. Nucleic acid was either cDNA or gDNA, and it came from T cells, B-cell-depleted T cells, or PBMCs.

In the authors' workflow: Using reference gene primer amplification, nucleated cell counts were estimated. Sequencing used immunoSEQ multiplex PCR; TCRdb keeps in-frame clones, though not all of them. The V and J calls and clone size were taken over from that table, and D and trimming were inferred from the DNA. Among around 430,000 clones listed, roughly 88% were seen once. The CDR3 loop spans 11 amino acids. CDR1 and CDR2 from the germline V gene are GTSNPN and SVGIG (reference sequence). Trimming took 7 bases from V and 0 from J, leaving 7 bases between them. Seattle participants joined during active infection and were tracked over time.

The specimen sequenced was peripheral blood. The receptor comes from a woman in her forties or fifties with COVID-19, enrolled during active disease. V is TRBV30 and J is TRBJ2-7; no clear D gene. CDR3 DNA: TGTGCCTTTACTTACTCCTACGAGCAGTACTTC. Its protein is CAFTYSYEQYF. The variable domain in full, with the rest retrieved from reference TRBV30 and TRBJ2-7, is SQTIHQWPATLVQPVGSPLSLECTVEGTSNPNLYWYRQAAGRGLQLLFYSVGIGQISSEVPQNLSASRPQDRQFILSSKKLLLSDSGFYLCAFTYSYEQYFGPGTRLTVT.